This T cell receptor (beta chain) came from a study of OX40 agonist ivuxolimab in advanced cancers. General study results and limits: Among the nonresponders, some also had low normalized T-cell clonal expansion.

Here immunoSEQ multiplex PCR was the method, and the copy in TCRdb shows in-frame clones only, minus some. The sample has 20,000 to 25,000 clones; approximately 87% are singletons. Germline CDR1 MGHRA, CDR2 YSYEKL. Trimming took off 0 bases at V and 4 bases at J, with 8 bases between the two ends. The CDR3 runs to 14 residues. Concerning this clone itself: Its antigen is currently unknown.

The sequences come from CD4+ or CD8+ T cells sorted from blood, collected in a trial of the OX40 agonist ivuxolimab. This TCR derives from an adult with an advanced solid tumor such as melanoma, head and neck, liver or kidney cancer. The chain couples TRBV4-1 to TRBJ2-3; D gene uncertain. The CDR3 reads CASSQDQGPDTQYF. CDR3 in DNA: TGCGCCAGCAGCCAAGATCAAGGCCCAGATACGCAGTATTTT.